The subject of this entry is one TCR beta chain. Its antigen is undetermined. From germline, CDR1 is SQVTM and CDR2 ANQGSEA. This CDR3 has 14 amino acids. Trimming took 0 bases from V and 4 from J, leaving 12 bases between them. The sample comes from a study of shared clonotypes between healthy human individuals. General study points: Owing to a small donor count, the genetic and exposure-history diversity represented was limited. Among the subsets, naive ones generally showed larger estimated richness than memory ones. Shared clonotypes: roughly 4.5% naive CD4, under 4% naive CD8, around 2.2% memory CD4, around 0.4% memory CD8.

Naive CD8 cells lacked CD45RO, underwent positive selection for CCR7 and left out terminally differentiated effector memory CD45RA+ cells. Per the authors' pipeline: Junction-only immunoSEQ data arrived without quality scores, meaning filtering differed. Only in-frame clones appear in the TCRdb table, and some are missing; sequencing was by immunoSEQ multiplex PCR. Clone size and the V and J calls come from that table; the DNA yielded D and trimming. The table lists about 2.1 million clones, 90% to 95% of them singletons. This sequence joins TRBV29-1 and TRBJ1-2; D gene uncertain. The sample comprised naive CD8+ T cells from PBMCs. This clonotype was obtained from a man between 18 and 35 years old in good health. Some clones in this sample may be carry-over from other donors' samples. As DNA, the CDR3 is TGCAGCGTTGAAGATGTTCAACCTATCTATGGCTACACCTTC. This codes for CSVEDVQPIYGYTF.